This T cell receptor (beta chain) was identified during a study of blood T cells in healthy people across ages. Overall study results and limits: Researchers report that TCR beta diversity correlated strongly with naive T cell percentage. Across the age range, TCR beta diversity per million T cells fell in a roughly linear way.

J was trimmed by 10 bases and V by 6 bases; bases with no gene match: 12. The CDR3 loop spans 13 amino acids. Germline V gene data show CDR1 as DFQATT and CDR2 as SNEGSKA (reference sequence). Donors were systemically healthy Caucasian individuals from Russia aged roughly 6 to 100 years. Note on this clonotype: What it binds is unknown.

A J-beta primer mix and a sample-barcoded 5' primer were used in a second PCR of about 7 to 12 cycles. TCRdb re-derived calls from the 5' RACE reads in MiXCR, one entry per CDR3 protein. The repertoire holds a few hundred thousand distinct CDR3 sequences, with roughly half as singletons. The rearrangement links TRBV20-1 to TRBJ2-3; 8 bases are shared with TRBD2. Sample: blood. This receptor was identified in a man aged 55-75 years in good health. CDR3 sequence (DNA): TGCAGTGCCCGGGGGGGGGGCATATTTGCGCAGTATTTT. Translation gives CSARGGGIFAQYF.